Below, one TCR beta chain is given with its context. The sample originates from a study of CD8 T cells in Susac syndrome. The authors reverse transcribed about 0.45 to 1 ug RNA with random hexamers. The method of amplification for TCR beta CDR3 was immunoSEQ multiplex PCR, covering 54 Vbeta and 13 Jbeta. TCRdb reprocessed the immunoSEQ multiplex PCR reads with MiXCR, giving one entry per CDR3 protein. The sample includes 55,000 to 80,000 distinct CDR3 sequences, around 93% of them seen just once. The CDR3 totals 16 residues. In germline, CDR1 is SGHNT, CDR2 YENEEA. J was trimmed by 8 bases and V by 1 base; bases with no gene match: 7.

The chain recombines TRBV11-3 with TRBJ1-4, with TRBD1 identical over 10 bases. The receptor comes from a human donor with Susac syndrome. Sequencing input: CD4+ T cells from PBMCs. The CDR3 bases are TGTGCCAGCAGCTTAGGGGCCGGGACAGGGGTGGAAAAACTGTTTTTT. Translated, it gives CASSLGAGTGVEKLFF.